This T cell receptor (beta chain) was found in a study of cytomegalovirus exposure and HLA in healthy donors. The PCR made use of 60 Vbeta and 13 Jbeta primers. Data came from immunoSEQ multiplex PCR; TCRdb stores just in-frame clones and leaves some out. In the table there are 210,000 or so clones, around 87% of which are singletons. Comments on this clone: Its specificity is unknown.

Overall study results and limits: Association of 15,000 to 20,000 TCR beta sequences with HLA alleles was found at 0.05 false discovery rate in a later analysis. Presence/absence comparisons presumed near-even sequencing depth among donors.

Germline lookup yields CDR1 MNHEY and CDR2 SMNVEV (reference sequence). The CDR3 has 14 amino acids. With 5 bases clipped from V and 4 bases from J, the junction kept 6 bases outside the gene matches. The sequence derives from a man between 25 and 39 years old in good health and CMV-seronegative. The rearrangement links TRBV27 to TRBJ2-3, with 7 positions matching TRBD1. The sample comprised PBMCs. The CDR3 DNA is TGTGCCAGCAGTATTAGTCAGGGGGCAGATACGCAGTATTTT. The encoded protein is CASSISQGADTQYF.